The source of this T cell receptor (beta chain) is a study of cytotoxic CD8 clonotypes in ibrutinib-treated CLL. Profiling relied on immunoSEQ multiplex PCR, and the TCRdb table lists in-frame clones only, not all of them. The table includes about 160,000 clones, about four fifths detected once. CDR1 GTSNPN and CDR2 SVGIG come from the germline V gene (reference sequence). Trimming shortened V by 4 bases and J by 0 bases, and 13 bases separated the two germline ends. The CDR3 has 15 residues. Points from the study as a whole: Before falling back toward baseline at progression, clonality had risen at the time of ibrutinib response.

In its sample, this clone was seen once. Its specificity is not known. This chain connects TRBV30 to TRBJ1-3; TRBD1 might be the D (5 bases). The TCR was taken from a human donor with chronic lymphocytic leukemia. This material consisted of PBMCs, taken after 24 months of ibrutinib treatment. Written as DNA, the CDR3 is TGTGCCTGGATGGGGCAGGTGAGCTCTGGAAACACCATATATTTT. Translating gives CAWMGQVSSGNTIYF.